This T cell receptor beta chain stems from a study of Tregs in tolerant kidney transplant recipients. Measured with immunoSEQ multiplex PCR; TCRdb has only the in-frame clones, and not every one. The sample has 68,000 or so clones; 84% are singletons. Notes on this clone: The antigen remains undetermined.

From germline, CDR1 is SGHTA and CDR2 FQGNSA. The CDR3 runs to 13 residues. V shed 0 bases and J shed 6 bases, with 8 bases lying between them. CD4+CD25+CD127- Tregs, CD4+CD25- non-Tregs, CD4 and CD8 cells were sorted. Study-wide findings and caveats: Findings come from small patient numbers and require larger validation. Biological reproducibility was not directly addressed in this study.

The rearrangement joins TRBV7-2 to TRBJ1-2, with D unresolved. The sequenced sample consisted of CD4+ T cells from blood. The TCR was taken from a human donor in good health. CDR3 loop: CASSLAFPNGYTF. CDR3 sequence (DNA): TGTGCCAGCAGCTTAGCGTTTCCAAATGGCTACACCTTC. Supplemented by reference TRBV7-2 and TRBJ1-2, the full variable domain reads GAGVSQSPSNKVTEKGKDVELRCDPISGHTALYWYRQSLGQGLEFLIYFQGNSAPDKSGLPSDRFSAERTGGSVSTLTIQRTQQEDSAVYLCASSLAFPNGYTFGSGTRLTVV.